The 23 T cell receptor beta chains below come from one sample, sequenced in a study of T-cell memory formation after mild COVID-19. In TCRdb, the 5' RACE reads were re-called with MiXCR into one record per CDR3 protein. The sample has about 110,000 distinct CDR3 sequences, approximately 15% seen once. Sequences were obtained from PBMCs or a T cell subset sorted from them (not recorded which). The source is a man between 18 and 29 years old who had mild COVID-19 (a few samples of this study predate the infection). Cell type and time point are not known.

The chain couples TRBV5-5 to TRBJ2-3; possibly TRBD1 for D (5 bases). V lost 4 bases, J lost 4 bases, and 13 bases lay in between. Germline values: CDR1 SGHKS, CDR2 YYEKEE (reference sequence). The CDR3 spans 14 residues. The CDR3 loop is CASSRREVSDTQYF. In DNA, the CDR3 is TGTGCCAGCAGCCGCAGGGAAGTATCAGATACGCAGTATTTT.

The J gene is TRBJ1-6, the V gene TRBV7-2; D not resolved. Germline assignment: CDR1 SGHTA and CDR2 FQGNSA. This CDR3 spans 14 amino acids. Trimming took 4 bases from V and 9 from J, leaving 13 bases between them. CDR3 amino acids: CASSSGPDGSPLHF. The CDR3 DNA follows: TGTGCCAGCAGCTCAGGACCAGACGGTTCACCCCTCCACTTT.

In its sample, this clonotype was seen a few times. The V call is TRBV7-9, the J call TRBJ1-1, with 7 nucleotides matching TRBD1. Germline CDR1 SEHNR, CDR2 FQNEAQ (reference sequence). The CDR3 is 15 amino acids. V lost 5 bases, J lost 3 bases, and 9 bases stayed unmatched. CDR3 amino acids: CASSRETGEDTEAFF. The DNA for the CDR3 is TGTGCCAGCAGCCGAGAAACAGGGGAGGACACTGAAGCTTTCTTT.

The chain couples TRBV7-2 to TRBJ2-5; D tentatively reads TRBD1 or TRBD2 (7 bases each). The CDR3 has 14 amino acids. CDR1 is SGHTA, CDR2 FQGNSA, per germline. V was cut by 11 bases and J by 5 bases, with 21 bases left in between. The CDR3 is CALQGRGPEETQYF. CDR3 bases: TGTGCCCTCCAGGGGAGGGGGCCTGAGGAGACCCAGTACTTC.

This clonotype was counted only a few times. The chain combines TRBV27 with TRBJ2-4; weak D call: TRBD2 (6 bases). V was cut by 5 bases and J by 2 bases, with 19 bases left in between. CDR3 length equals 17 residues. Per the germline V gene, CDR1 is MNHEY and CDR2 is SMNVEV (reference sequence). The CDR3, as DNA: TGTGCCAGCAGTCCCCGAGCAGGGAGGAGTCCCAAAAACATTCAGTACTTC. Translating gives CASSPRAGRSPKNIQYF.

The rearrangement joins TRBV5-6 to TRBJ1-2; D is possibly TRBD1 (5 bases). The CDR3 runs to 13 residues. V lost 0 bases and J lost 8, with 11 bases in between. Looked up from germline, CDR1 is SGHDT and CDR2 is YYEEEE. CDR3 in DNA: TGTGCCAGCAGCTTGGTTCAGGGATGGGGCTACACCTTC. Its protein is CASSLVQGWGYTF. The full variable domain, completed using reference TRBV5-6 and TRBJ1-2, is DAGVTQSPTHLIKTRGQQVTLRCSPKSGHDTVSWYQQALGQGPQFIFQYYEEEERQRGNFPDRFSGHQFPNYSSELNVNALLLGDSALYLCASSLVQGWGYTFGSGTRLTVV.

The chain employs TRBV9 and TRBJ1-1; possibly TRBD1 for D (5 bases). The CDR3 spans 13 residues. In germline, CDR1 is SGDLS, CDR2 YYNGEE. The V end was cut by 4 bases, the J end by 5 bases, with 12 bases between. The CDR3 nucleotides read TGTGCCAGCAGCCTGGGGGGGAGGACTGAAGCTTTCTTT. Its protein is CASSLGGRTEAFF.

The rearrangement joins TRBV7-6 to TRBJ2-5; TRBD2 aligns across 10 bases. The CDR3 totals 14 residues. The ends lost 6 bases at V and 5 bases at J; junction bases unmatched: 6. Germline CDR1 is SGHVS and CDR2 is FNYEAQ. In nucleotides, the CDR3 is TGTGCCAGCAGGCTAGCGGGGGAGGTGGAGACCCAGTACTTC. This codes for CASRLAGEVETQYF. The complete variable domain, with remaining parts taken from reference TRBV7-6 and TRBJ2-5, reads GAGVSQSPRYKVTKRGQDVALRCDPISGHVSLYWYRQALGQGPEFLTYFNYEAQQDKSGLPNDRFSAERPEGSISTLTIQRTEQRDSAMYRCASRLAGEVETQYFGPGTRLLVL.

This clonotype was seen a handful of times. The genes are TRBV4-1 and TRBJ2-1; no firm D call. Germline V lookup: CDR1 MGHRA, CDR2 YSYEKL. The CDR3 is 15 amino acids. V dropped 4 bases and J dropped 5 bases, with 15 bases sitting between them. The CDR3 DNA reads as TGCGCCAGCAGCCCCCAACCCTGGGCTGACAATGAGCAGTTCTTC. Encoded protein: CASSPQPWADNEQFF.

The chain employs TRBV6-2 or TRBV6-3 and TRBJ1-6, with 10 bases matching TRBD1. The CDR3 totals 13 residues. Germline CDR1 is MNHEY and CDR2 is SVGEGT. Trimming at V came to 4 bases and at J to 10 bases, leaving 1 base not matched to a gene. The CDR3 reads CASSWTGGSPLHF. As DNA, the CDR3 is TGTGCCAGCAGTTGGACAGGGGGGTCACCCCTCCACTTT.

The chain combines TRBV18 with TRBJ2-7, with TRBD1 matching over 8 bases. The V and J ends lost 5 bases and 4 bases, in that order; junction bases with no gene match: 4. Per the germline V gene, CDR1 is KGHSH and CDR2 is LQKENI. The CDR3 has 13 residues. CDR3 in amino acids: CASSSQGAYEQYV. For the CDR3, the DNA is TGTGCCAGCTCATCGCAGGGGGCGTACGAGCAGTACGTC.

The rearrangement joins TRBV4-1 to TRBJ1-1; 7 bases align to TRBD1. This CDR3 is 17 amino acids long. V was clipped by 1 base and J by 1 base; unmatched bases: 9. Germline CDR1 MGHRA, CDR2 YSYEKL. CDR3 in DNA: TGCGCCAGCAGCCAAGGACCGCTCCGACAGGGGAACACTGAAGCTTTCTTT. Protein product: CASSQGPLRQGNTEAFF.

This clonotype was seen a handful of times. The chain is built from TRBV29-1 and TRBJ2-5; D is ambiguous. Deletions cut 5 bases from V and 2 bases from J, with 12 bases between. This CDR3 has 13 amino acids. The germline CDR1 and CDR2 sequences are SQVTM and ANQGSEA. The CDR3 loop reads CSVFRAVQETQYF. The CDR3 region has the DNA TGCAGCGTTTTTCGGGCAGTACAAGAGACCCAGTACTTC.

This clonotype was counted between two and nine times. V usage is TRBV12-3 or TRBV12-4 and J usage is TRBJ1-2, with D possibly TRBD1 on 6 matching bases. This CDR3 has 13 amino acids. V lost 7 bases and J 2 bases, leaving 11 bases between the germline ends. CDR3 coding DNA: TGTGCCAGCACCGAGGGGGGGAACTATGGCTACACCTTC. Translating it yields CASTEGGNYGYTF.

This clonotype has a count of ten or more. The CDR3 loop is CSVEASGGFVGQYF. Written as DNA, the CDR3 is TGCAGCGTTGAAGCGTCTGGGGGCTTCGTAGGGCAGTATTTT. The rearrangement uses TRBV29-1 and TRBJ2-3; weak D call: TRBD1 (6 bases). V gave up 1 base and J gave up 11 bases, with 19 bases separating them. In germline, CDR1 is SQVTM, CDR2 ANQGSEA. This CDR3 has 14 amino acids.

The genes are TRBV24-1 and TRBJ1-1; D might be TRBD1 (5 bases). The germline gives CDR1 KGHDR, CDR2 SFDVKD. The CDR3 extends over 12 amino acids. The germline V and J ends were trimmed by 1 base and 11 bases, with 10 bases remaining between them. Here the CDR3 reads CATSDFQGAAFF. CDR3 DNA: TGTGCCACCAGTGATTTCCAGGGTGCCGCTTTCTTT.

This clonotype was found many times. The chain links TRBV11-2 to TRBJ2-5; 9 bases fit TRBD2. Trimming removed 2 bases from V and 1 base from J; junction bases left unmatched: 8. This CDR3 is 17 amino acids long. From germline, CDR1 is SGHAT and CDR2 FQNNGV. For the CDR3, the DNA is TGTGCCAGCAGCTTACTTCCCGCGGGGGGGCCCCAAGAGACCCAGTACTTC. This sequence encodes CASSLLPAGGPQETQYF. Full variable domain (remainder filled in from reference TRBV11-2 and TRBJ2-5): EAGVAQSPRYKIIEKRQSVAFWCNPISGHATLYWYQQILGQGPKLLIQFQNNGVVDDSQLPKDRFSAERLKGVDSTLKIQPAKLEDSAVYLCASSLLPAGGPQETQYFGPGTRLLVL.

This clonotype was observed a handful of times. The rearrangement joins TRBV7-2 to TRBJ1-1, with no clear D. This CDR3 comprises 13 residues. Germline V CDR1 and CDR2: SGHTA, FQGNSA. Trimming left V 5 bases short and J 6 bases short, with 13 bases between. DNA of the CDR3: TGTGCCAGCAGCGTTTGGACTGGGGCTGAAGCTTTCTTT. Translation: CASSVWTGAEAFF.

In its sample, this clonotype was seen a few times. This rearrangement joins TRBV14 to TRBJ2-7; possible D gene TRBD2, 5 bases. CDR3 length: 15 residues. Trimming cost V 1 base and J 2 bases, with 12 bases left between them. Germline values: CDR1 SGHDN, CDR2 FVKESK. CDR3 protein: CASSQGPGVTYEQYF. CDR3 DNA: TGTGCCAGCAGCCAAGGGCCCGGGGTAACCTACGAGCAGTACTTC.

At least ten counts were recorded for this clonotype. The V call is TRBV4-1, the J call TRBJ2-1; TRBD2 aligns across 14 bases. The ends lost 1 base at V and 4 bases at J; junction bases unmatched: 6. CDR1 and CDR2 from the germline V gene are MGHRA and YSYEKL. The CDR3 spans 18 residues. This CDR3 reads CASSQATSGGAGYNEQFF. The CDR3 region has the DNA TGCGCCAGCAGCCAAGCGACTAGCGGGGGGGCCGGTTACAATGAGCAGTTCTTC.

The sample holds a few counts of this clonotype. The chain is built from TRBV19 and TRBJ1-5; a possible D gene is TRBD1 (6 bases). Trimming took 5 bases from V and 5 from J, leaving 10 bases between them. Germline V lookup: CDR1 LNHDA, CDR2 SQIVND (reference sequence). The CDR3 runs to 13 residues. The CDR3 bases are TGTGCCAGTAGTGGACAGATATATCAGCCCCAGCATTTT. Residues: CASSGQIYQPQHF.

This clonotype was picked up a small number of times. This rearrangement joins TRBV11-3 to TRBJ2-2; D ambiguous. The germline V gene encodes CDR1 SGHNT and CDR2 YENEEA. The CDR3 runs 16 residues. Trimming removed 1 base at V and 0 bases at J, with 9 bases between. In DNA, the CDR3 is TGTGCCAGCAGCTTAGTACAGCCTGCGAACACCGGGGAGCTGTTTTTT. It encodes CASSLVQPANTGELFF.

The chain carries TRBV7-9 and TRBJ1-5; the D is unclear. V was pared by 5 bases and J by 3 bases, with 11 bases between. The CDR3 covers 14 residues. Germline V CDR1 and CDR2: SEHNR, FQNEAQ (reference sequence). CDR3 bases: TGTGCCAGCAGCCCCTCCTTGGACAATCAGCCCCAGCATTTT. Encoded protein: CASSPSLDNQPQHF.